These 20 T cell receptor beta chains were sequenced from one sample in a study of CD8+ T cells in alopecia areata. In each case, RNA was isolated and then reverse transcribed into cDNA as the sequencing template. Assay used: immunoSEQ multiplex PCR; TCRdb lists only in-frame clones, some missing. The repertoire holds 200,000 to 250,000 clones, with around 57% as singletons. As to treatment: oral pan-JAK inhibitor, 5-10 mg twice daily. This sample comprised CD4+ T cells sorted from blood, obtained at week 4, from a patient treated with tofacitinib. The origin of the receptors is a human donor with alopecia areata.

The count of this clone is one. The chain combines TRBV29-1 with TRBJ2-5, with TRBD1 identical over 10 bases. Germline V CDR1 and CDR2: SQVTM, ANQGSEA. V lost 5 bases to trimming and J lost 0 bases; unmatched junction nucleotides: 3. This CDR3 is 14 amino acids long. CDR3 DNA: TGCAGCGTTTGGACAGGGGGGTACCAAGAGACCCAGTACTTC. It yields the protein CSVWTGGYQETQYF.

This clone was observed a handful of times. The chain uses TRBV18 and TRBJ1-5; D uncertain. The germline V and J ends were trimmed by 2 bases and 0 bases, with 5 bases remaining between them. CDR1 and CDR2 from the germline V gene are KGHSH and LQKENI. The CDR3 sequence is 14 residues long. The CDR3 bases are TGTGCCAGCTCACCAGGGCATAGCAATCAGCCCCAGCATTTT. Translating it yields CASSPGHSNQPQHF.

J is TRBJ2-3 and V is TRBV5-1; 11 bases match TRBD2. CDR1 and CDR2 (germline): SGHRS, YFSETQ. V was pared by 7 bases and J by 6 bases, with 1 base of the junction left unmatched. The CDR3 is 12 amino acids. CDR3 loop: CASRTSGDTQYF. CDR3 DNA sequence: TGCGCCAGCCGGACTAGCGGGGATACGCAGTATTTT.

A few counts support this clone. V and J are TRBV5-1 and TRBJ2-3; perhaps TRBD2 as D (6 bases). CDR3 length: 15 amino acids. Germline V gene data show CDR1 as SGHRS and CDR2 as YFSETQ. Trimming took off 4 bases at V and 0 bases at J, with 12 bases between the two ends. CDR3 DNA sequence: TGCGCCAGCAGCCCAGCGGGCACTAGCACAGATACGCAGTATTTT. Its translation: CASSPAGTSTDTQYF.

This chain connects TRBV29-1 to TRBJ1-2, with D unresolved. The V and J ends lost 3 bases and 7 bases respectively, with 15 bases between them. The CDR3 is 13 amino acids. CDR1 and CDR2 from the germline V gene are SQVTM and ANQGSEA. CDR3 DNA: TGCAGCGTTGAGGCCTGGGAAGCGGTTGGCTACACCTTC. Translation: CSVEAWEAVGYTF.

There are a few counts of this clone. V and J are TRBV21-1 and TRBJ2-3; the D segment call TRBD2 is taken from the table without a DNA check. TRBV21-1 is a pseudogene. This CDR3 has 11 amino acids. DNA of the CDR3: TGTGCCTGGGACTCCACAGATACGCAGTATTTT. Residues: CAWDSTDTQYF.

This chain joins TRBV29-1 and TRBJ2-1; no clear D. The CDR3 runs 15 residues. The V end lost 4 bases, the J end lost 1 base, and 14 bases lay between the germline ends. Germline-derived CDR1 and CDR2 are SQVTM and ANQGSEA. The CDR3 region is CSVGLSGISYNEQFF. As DNA, the CDR3 is TGCAGCGTTGGTTTAAGTGGGATATCCTACAATGAGCAGTTCTTC.

V gene TRBV4-1 combines with J gene TRBJ1-2; D possibly corresponds to TRBD1 (6 bases). CDR1 is MGHRA, CDR2 YSYEKL, per germline. The CDR3 sequence is 16 residues long. V was pared by 0 bases and J by 3 bases, with 14 bases between. The CDR3 reads CASSQESGRGDYGYTF. CDR3 bases: TGCGCCAGCAGCCAAGAATCAGGGAGGGGGGACTATGGCTACACCTTC.

The chain carries TRBV29-1 and TRBJ1-1; 9 bases fit TRBD1. The germline CDR1 and CDR2 sequences are SQVTM and ANQGSEA. CDR3 size: 14 residues. V dropped 6 bases and J dropped 3; count of bases not matched to a gene: 8. The DNA of the CDR3 is TGCAGCGTACAGGGGGCTCTAGGGGACACTGAAGCTTTCTTT. It is translated as CSVQGALGDTEAFF.

This clone was seen a single time. In DNA form, the CDR3 reads TGTGCCAGCAGCCCGGACAGGGGGCGCGGTCAGCCCCAGCATTTT. It is translated as CASSPDRGRGQPQHF. This chain links TRBV11-2 with TRBJ1-5, with 11 bases lining up with TRBD1. Germline CDR1 reads SGHAT; CDR2 reads FQNNGV. The CDR3 sequence is 15 residues long. After removal of 5 bases from V and 6 bases from J, the junction contained 6 bases not matched to a gene.

CDR3 loop: CASSLLSGGTDTQYF. The CDR3 nucleotides are TGTGCCAGCAGCTTATTGTCGGGGGGAACAGATACGCAGTATTTT. The gene calls are TRBV7-2 and TRBJ2-3; 7 bases match TRBD2. V lost 2 bases to trimming and J lost 3 bases; unmatched junction nucleotides: 5. CDR3 length: 15 amino acids. Looked up from germline, CDR1 is SGHTA and CDR2 is FQGNSA.

This clone came up a few times. The chain joins TRBV5-5 to TRBJ2-7; 9 bases are a match to TRBD1. CDR3 length: 16 amino acids. Germline V gene sequence: CDR1 SGHKS, CDR2 YYEKEE (reference sequence). The junction had 7 bases not matched to a gene; V was cut back by 3 bases and J by 0 bases. DNA of the CDR3: TGTGCCAGCAGCTCCGTGGACAGGGGTCGCTCCTACGAGCAGTACTTC. Translation gives CASSSVDRGRSYEQYF.

This clone has a handful of counts. The chain recombines TRBV7-9 with TRBJ2-7, with D uncertain. The CDR3 has 12 residues. V was trimmed by 3 bases and J by 2 bases, leaving 5 bases between them. Germline values: CDR1 SEHNR, CDR2 FQNEAQ (reference sequence). CDR3 nucleotide sequence: TGTGCCAGCAGCTTGGCCACCTACGAGCAGTACTTC. Its protein product is CASSLATYEQYF.

The chain combines TRBV7-3 with TRBJ2-3, with TRBD1 matching 11 bases. Germline V gene lookup returns CDR1 SGHTA and CDR2 FQGTGA. V dropped 5 bases and J dropped 4; count of bases not matched to a gene: 2. The CDR3 sequence is 14 residues long. The CDR3 nucleotides are TGTGCCAGCAGCGGGGGACAGGGGGCAGATACGCAGTATTTT. Its protein product is CASSGGQGADTQYF.

This chain links TRBV2 with TRBJ2-5; D not resolved. The CDR3 spans 13 residues. V lost 2 bases to trimming and J lost 0 bases, with 4 bases between them. Germline CDR1 and CDR2: SNHLY and FYNNEI. CDR3 loop: CASSEFYQETQYF. DNA of the CDR3: TGTGCCAGCAGTGAATTCTACCAAGAGACCCAGTACTTC.

This clone qualifies as medium-sized (0.01 to 0.1%). The CDR3 DNA is TGTGCCAGCAGTTTTCTCGCCGGTGGATCTGGGGCCAACGTCCTGACTTTC. This encodes CASSFLAGGSGANVLTF. The rearrangement links TRBV27 to TRBJ2-6; D uncertain. From germline, CDR1 is MNHEY and CDR2 SMNVEV (reference sequence). Trimming cost V 3 bases and J 1 base, with 13 bases left between them. The CDR3 spans 17 residues. The full variable domain, with the rest looked up from reference TRBV27 and TRBJ2-6, is EAQVTQNPRYLITVTGKKLTVTCSQNMNHEYMSWYRQDPGLGLRQIYYSMNVEVTDKGDVPEGYKVSRKEKRNFPLILESPSPNQTSLYFCASSFLAGGSGANVLTFGAGSRLTVL.

This chain connects TRBV2 to TRBJ2-5; no clear D gene. Per germline, CDR1 SNHLY and CDR2 FYNNEI. CDR3 length: 11 amino acids. V was trimmed by 10 bases and J by 5 bases, leaving 11 bases between them. The CDR3: CAINEQETQYF. DNA for the CDR3: TGTGCCATTAACGAACAGGAGACCCAGTACTTC.

This chain joins TRBV10-3 and TRBJ2-1; no reliable D call. This CDR3 spans 11 amino acids. CDR1 ENHRY and CDR2 SYGVKD come from the germline V gene. V lost 4 bases to trimming and J lost 5 bases, with 3 bases between them. The CDR3 region is CAISVDNEQFF. CDR3 nucleotides: TGTGCCATCAGTGTTGACAATGAGCAGTTCTTC.

The V call is TRBV25-1, the J call TRBJ2-5, with TRBD1 as a possible D gene (5 bases). The V and J ends lost 4 bases and 9 bases respectively, with 12 bases between them. CDR3 length: 12 amino acids. CDR1 and CDR2 (germline): MGHDK, SYGVNS. For the CDR3, the DNA is TGTGCCAGCAGTGTGGACACTAATCCCCAGTACTTC. This translates into CASSVDTNPQYF.

This clone was detected only a few times. The chain links TRBV5-6 to TRBJ1-4, with D possibly TRBD1 on 6 matching bases. The germline V gene has CDR1 SGHDT and CDR2 YYEEEE. Between the trimmed V and J ends, which lost 2 bases and 9 bases, there was a span of 14 bases. The length of the CDR3 is 14 residues. CDR3 sequence: CASSFGDTRKKLFF. CDR3 nucleotides: TGTGCCAGCAGCTTCGGGGACACCAGGAAAAAACTGTTTTTT.